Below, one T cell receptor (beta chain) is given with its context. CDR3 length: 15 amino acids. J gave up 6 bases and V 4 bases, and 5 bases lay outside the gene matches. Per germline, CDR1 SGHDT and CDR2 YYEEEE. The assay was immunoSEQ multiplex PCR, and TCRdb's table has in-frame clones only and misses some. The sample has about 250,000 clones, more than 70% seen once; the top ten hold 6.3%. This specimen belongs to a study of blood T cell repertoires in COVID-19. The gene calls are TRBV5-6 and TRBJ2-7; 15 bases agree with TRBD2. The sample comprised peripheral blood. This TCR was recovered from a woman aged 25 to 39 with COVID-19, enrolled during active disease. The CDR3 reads CASSTGTSGGIEQYF. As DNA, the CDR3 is TGTGCCAGCAGCACCGGGACTAGCGGGGGGATCGAGCAGTACTTC.